The 23 T cell receptor beta chains below were found in one sample sequenced in a study of radiotherapy plus CTLA-4 blockade in lung cancer listed by TCRdb under 2018. The protocol used for the library was the immunoSEQ multiplex PCR assay. This is the immuneACCESS table as TCRdb keeps it, with only in-frame sequences that have V and J called. A part of the clones is gone; compared with another copy, unresolved V genes explain less than half, and the rest is unexplained. For this sample there are over 10,000 clones; about 86% appear just once. 25% to 35% of the sample comes from the top ten. This material consisted of peripheral blood, taken from a patient treated with radiotherapy plus ipilimumab. Every receptor here comes from a human donor with non-small cell lung cancer that progressed on radiotherapy plus ipilimumab.

This clone was recorded once. The chain carries TRBV7-6 and TRBJ2-3, with 10 bases lining up with TRBD2. The ends lost 1 base at V and 1 base at J; junction bases unmatched: 5. The germline CDR1 and CDR2 sequences are SGHVS and FNYEAQ. This CDR3 has 17 amino acids. The CDR3 DNA is TGTGCCAGCAGCTTAGGAGCGGGGGGGCCCGGCACAGATACGCAGTATTTT. This codes for CASSLGAGGPGTDTQYF.

V gene TRBV27 combines with J gene TRBJ1-1; 8 bases are a match to TRBD1. Germline CDR1 and CDR2: MNHEY and SMNVEV (reference sequence). V gave up 5 bases and J gave up 5 bases; unmatched junction bases: 4. The CDR3 runs to 13 residues. Here the CDR3 reads CASSGQGETEAFF. In DNA form, the CDR3 reads TGTGCCAGCAGTGGACAGGGCGAGACTGAAGCTTTCTTT.

This clone appeared once. This chain uses TRBV29-1 with TRBJ1-2, with D maybe TRBD1 (5 bases). Germline loops: CDR1 SQVTM, CDR2 ANQGSEA. The CDR3 is 12 residues long. The ends were cut back, 6 bases at V and 4 bases at J, with 12 bases in the middle. The CDR3 loop is CSVTRGVYGYTF. DNA of the CDR3: TGCAGCGTAACGCGGGGGGTCTATGGCTACACCTTC.

The chain is built from TRBV25-1 and TRBJ2-3; D is possibly TRBD2 (5 bases). This CDR3 has 14 residues. Germline V lookup: CDR1 MGHDK, CDR2 SYGVNS. Trimming left V 8 bases short and J 3 bases short, with 15 bases between. In nucleotides, the CDR3 is TGTGCCAGCCATGGACTGTTAGGGACAGATACGCAGTATTTT. It specifies CASHGLLGTDTQYF.

This sequence joins TRBV29-1 and TRBJ2-1; the D is unclear. The germline V gene has CDR1 SQVTM and CDR2 ANQGSEA. V lost 0 bases and J lost 10, with 7 bases in between. CDR3 length equals 11 residues. The CDR3 loop is CSVEDSAEQFF. The CDR3 DNA sequence: TGCAGCGTTGAAGATTCGGCCGAGCAGTTCTTC.

The chain uses TRBV2 and TRBJ1-2; D is undetermined. Germline values: CDR1 SNHLY, CDR2 FYNNEI. The CDR3 extends over 15 amino acids. V was cut by 11 bases and J by 1 base, with 20 bases left in between. DNA for the CDR3: TGTGCCGCCTTCACCATCCCGGGGAATAACTATGGCTACACCTTC. Translated: CAAFTIPGNNYGYTF.

J is TRBJ2-3 and V is TRBV6-4, with D perhaps TRBD2 (5 bases). The CDR3 runs to 13 residues. Per the germline V gene, CDR1 is MRHNA and CDR2 is SNTAGT. The germline V and J ends were trimmed by 2 bases and 8 bases, with 11 bases remaining between them. The CDR3 is CASSDVDGGTQYF. CDR3 DNA: TGTGCCAGCAGTGACGTCGATGGAGGTACGCAGTATTTT.

The chain combines TRBV6-5 with TRBJ2-5; maybe TRBD1 (6 bases). This CDR3 is built from 13 residues. The V end was cut by 6 bases, the J end by 0 bases, with 8 bases between. CDR1 and CDR2 (germline): MNHEY, SVGAGI. CDR3 region: CASRQGYQETQYF. The CDR3 DNA follows: TGTGCCAGCAGGCAGGGGTACCAAGAGACCCAGTACTTC.

DNA for the CDR3: TGTGCCAGCAGCCGAGACACCACCTACGAGCAGTACTTC. Encoded protein: CASSRDTTYEQYF. The chain is built from TRBV7-9 and TRBJ2-7, with no clear D. Germline CDR1 SEHNR, CDR2 FQNEAQ (reference sequence). Trimming took off 5 bases at V and 2 bases at J, with 10 bases between the two ends. The CDR3 runs to 13 residues.

V gene TRBV9 combines with J gene TRBJ2-5; possibly TRBD1 for D (6 bases). The germline V gene encodes CDR1 SGDLS and CDR2 YYNGEE. Trimming removed 0 bases from V and 3 bases from J, with 12 bases in between. This CDR3 has 15 amino acids. The DNA of the CDR3 is TGTGCCAGCAGCGTAGCTCTAGGGGGAAAAGAGACCCAGTACTTC. It specifies CASSVALGGKETQYF. Looking up the rest from reference TRBV9 and TRBJ2-5 gives the full variable domain: DSGVTQTPKHLITATGQRVTLRCSPRSGDLSVYWYQQSLDQGLQFLIQYYNGEERAKGNILERFSAQQFPDLHSELNLSSLELGDSALYFCASSVALGGKETQYFGPGTRLLVL.

This chain connects TRBV11-1 to TRBJ2-1, with D possibly being TRBD2 (6 bases). V was shortened by 4 bases and J by 7 bases, with 11 bases between the two germline ends. Germline CDR1 reads SGHAT; CDR2 reads FQDESV (reference sequence). The CDR3 sequence is 13 residues long. This chain's CDR3 is CASSSLAENEQFF. The CDR3 nucleotides are TGTGCCAGCAGCTCATTAGCGGAAAATGAGCAGTTCTTC.

The chain joins TRBV20-1 to TRBJ2-7, with D uncertain. The V gene lost 5 bases and the J gene lost 0 bases, with 5 bases spanning the gap. The CDR3 loop spans 11 amino acids. Per germline, CDR1 DFQATT and CDR2 SNEGSKA (reference sequence). Here the CDR3 reads CSAGPSYEQYF. The CDR3 bases are TGCAGTGCTGGGCCCTCCTACGAGCAGTACTTC.

The chain couples TRBV2 to TRBJ1-1, with D possibly TRBD1 on 6 matching bases. This CDR3 has 13 amino acids. Germline CDR1 is SNHLY and CDR2 is FYNNEI. Trimming pared 11 bases from V and 5 bases from J, leaving 18 bases between. CDR3 residues: CASRRQVGTEAFF. Here the CDR3 DNA reads TGTGCCTCCAGACGACAGGTTGGTACTGAAGCTTTCTTT.

This rearrangement joins TRBV19 to TRBJ2-4; D is unclear. CDR3 length: 12 residues. Trimming took off 7 bases at V and 8 bases at J, with 12 bases between the two ends. Germline CDR1 reads LNHDA; CDR2 reads SQIVND (reference sequence). The CDR3 sequence is CASMGTYYIQYF. DNA for the CDR3: TGTGCCAGTATGGGAACCTACTACATTCAGTACTTC. Full variable domain (outside the CDR3, taken from reference TRBV19 and TRBJ2-4): DGGITQSPKYLFRKEGQNVTLSCEQNLNHDAMYWYRQDPGQGLRLIYYSQIVNDFQKGDIAEGYSVSREKKESFPLTVTSAQKNPTAFYLCASMGTYYIQYFGAGTRLSVL.

This clone was counted only a few times. The chain combines TRBV6-5 with TRBJ2-3, with 10 bases identical to TRBD2. Germline CDR1 reads MNHEY; CDR2 reads SVGAGI. V dropped 6 bases and J dropped 4; count of bases not matched to a gene: 7. The CDR3 has 15 amino acids. In DNA form, the CDR3 reads TGTGCCAGCAGGTCCAGCGGGGGGGGGTCAGATACGCAGTATTTT. Protein sequence: CASRSSGGGSDTQYF.

The chain joins TRBV6-5 to TRBJ1-2; D perhaps matches TRBD1 (5 bases). The CDR3 is 14 residues long. Looked up from germline, CDR1 is MNHEY and CDR2 is SVGAGI. V was cut by 7 bases and J by 0 bases, with 12 bases left in between. CDR3 loop: CASNWGGANYGYTF. As DNA, the CDR3 is TGTGCCAGCAACTGGGGGGGAGCTAACTATGGCTACACCTTC.

The CDR3 DNA reads as TGTGCCAGCAGCCTTACAGGCTCTAATGAAAAACTGTTTTTT. Residues: CASSLTGSNEKLFF. The chain is built from TRBV7-9 and TRBJ1-4; D possibly corresponds to TRBD1 (5 bases). Germline CDR1 SEHNR, CDR2 FQNEAQ (reference sequence). Trimming shortened V by 5 bases and J by 3 bases, and 10 bases separated the two germline ends. The CDR3 contains 14 residues.

The V and J genes are TRBV19 and TRBJ1-5; D ambiguous. CDR1 is LNHDA and CDR2 is SQIVND in the germline V gene (reference sequence). Between the trimmed V and J ends, which lost 5 bases and 8 bases, there was a span of 13 bases. The CDR3 extends over 13 amino acids. The CDR3 bases are TGTGCCAGTAGTGGGGTCGGGGTAGAGCCCCAGCATTTT. Translation gives CASSGVGVEPQHF. The full variable domain, completed using reference TRBV19 and TRBJ1-5, is DGGITQSPKYLFRKEGQNVTLSCEQNLNHDAMYWYRQDPGQGLRLIYYSQIVNDFQKGDIAEGYSVSREKKESFPLTVTSAQKNPTAFYLCASSGVGVEPQHFGDGTRLSIL.

The V and J genes are TRBV10-1 and TRBJ1-1, with unresolved D. The V gene lost 0 bases and the J gene lost 7 bases, with 12 bases spanning the gap. Germline V gene data show CDR1 as WNHNN and CDR2 as SYGVQD (reference sequence). The CDR3 extends over 14 amino acids. CDR3 residues: CASSESGLPGEAFF. The CDR3 DNA is TGCGCCAGCAGTGAGTCGGGCCTACCGGGTGAAGCTTTCTTT.

This rearrangement joins TRBV7-2 to TRBJ1-2; 7 bases line up with TRBD1. The CDR3 totals 16 residues. Germline loops: CDR1 SGHTA, CDR2 FQGNSA. V trimming: 2 bases; J trimming: 2 bases; junction bases outside the gene matches: 8. The CDR3 is CASSLNGETGNYGYTF. Written as DNA, the CDR3 is TGTGCCAGCAGCTTAAATGGGGAGACAGGGAACTATGGCTACACCTTC.

The V and J genes are TRBV29-1 and TRBJ1-6; D remains ambiguous. CDR1 SQVTM and CDR2 ANQGSEA come from the germline V gene. With 6 bases removed from V and 5 bases from J, the gap between germline ends came to 11 bases. The CDR3 has 13 residues. The CDR3 sequence is CSVASTNNSPLHF. The CDR3 DNA is TGCAGCGTCGCATCGACCAATAATTCACCCCTCCACTTT.

The chain combines TRBV4-3 with TRBJ1-3; D gene uncertain. The germline V gene has CDR1 LGHNA and CDR2 YSLEER. The CDR3 is 17 residues long. Trimming took off 0 bases at V and 0 bases at J, with 12 bases between the two ends. In nucleotides, the CDR3 is TGCGCCAGCAGCCAAGATGCGTTTGCGCCCTCTGGAAACACCATATATTTT. Translation: CASSQDAFAPSGNTIYF.

V is TRBV19 and J is TRBJ2-7; 7 bases line up with TRBD2. The V and J ends lost 7 bases and 2 bases, in that order; junction bases with no gene match: 8. The CDR3 contains 14 residues. CDR1 and CDR2 from the germline V gene are LNHDA and SQIVND (reference sequence). The CDR3 reads CASISGTTTYEQYF. The CDR3 DNA sequence: TGTGCCAGTATTTCCGGGACTACCACCTACGAGCAGTACTTC.